This T cell receptor (beta chain) was sequenced for a study of regulatory T cells in long-lasting Graves disease. Time point indicated: persistent/refractory GD, antithyroid drugs over 5 years with positive TRAb. Extracted PBMC RNA gave rise to the TCR library. Enrollment of patients was through an endocrinology department in Xi'an, China. From each patient, around 9 milliliters of peripheral blood was drawn and collected into an EDTA anticoagulant tube. Sequencing libraries for TCR beta were prepared with iRepertoire HTBI primers and Arm-PCR of CDR3 regions. TCRdb re-called the multiplex PCR reads with MiXCR, one entry per CDR3 protein. The sample lists 350,000 to 500,000 distinct CDR3 sequences; 20% to 25% were seen once. The CDR3 is 14 residues long. V gave up 9 bases and J gave up 7 bases, with 16 bases separating them. Germline V CDR1 and CDR2: LGHDT, YNNKEL (reference sequence).

The chain has TRBV3-1 and TRBJ1-6; unclear D gene. This TCR was recovered from a female donor with Graves disease. The sample consisted of peripheral blood mononuclear cells (PBMCs), taken when the disease was refractory, from a patient treated with antithyroid drugs. This CDR3 is CASTSGSGNSPLHF. The CDR3 nucleotides read TGTGCCAGTACCAGTGGCAGCGGGAATTCACCCCTCCACTTT.